This T cell receptor (beta chain) was identified in a study of patients and donors after allogeneic stem cell transplantation. Using its own MiXCR run on the RT-PCR reads, TCRdb lists one record per CDR3 protein. The sample yields hundreds of thousands of distinct CDR3 sequences, under 20% seen once. Germline assignment: CDR1 MNHNS and CDR2 SASEGT. The CDR3 loop spans 14 amino acids. Trimming took 6 bases from V and 5 from J, leaving 16 bases between them. This receptor was obtained from a human donor who was either an allogeneic HSCT recipient or a stem cell or donor lymphocyte infusion donor (not recorded which). It is not recorded whose cells these are; they may come from a transplant donor. Sample: blood, either unsorted or a sorted T cell fraction (not recorded which). The chain links TRBV6-1 to TRBJ1-1; tentative D call: TRBD1 (6 bases). Here the CDR3 reads CASRTRDIITEAFF. CDR3 nucleotide sequence: TGTGCCAGCAGGACCCGGGACATCATAACTGAAGCTTTCTTT.